Reported below is one T cell receptor (beta chain). Antigen specificity is unknown. The source of the sample is a study of cytomegalovirus exposure and HLA in healthy donors. Repertoires were generated with immunoSEQ multiplex PCR, while TCRdb's copy carries only in-frame clones and drops some. Found here are approximately 180,000 clones, around nine tenths of them singletons; the top ten hold roughly 3%. V shed 3 bases and J shed 0 bases, with 11 bases lying between them. The CDR3 sequence is 15 residues long. Per the germline V gene, CDR1 is KGHSH and CDR2 is LQKENI. Notes on the study in general: The study listed roughly 160 cytomegalovirus-associated TCR beta chains. High sensitivity and specificity were reportedly achieved when the classifier diagnosed cytomegalovirus status. Despite most TCR sequences being rare, some public TCRs occurred in many donors. The TCR clusters that emerged in the first cohort tended, a later analysis found, to co-occur in the 110 or so validation repertoires.

Sequenced sample: PBMCs. This receptor was taken from a young man in good health and CMV-seropositive. The rearrangement uses TRBV18 and TRBJ1-2; D might be TRBD1 (5 bases). The CDR3, as DNA: TGTGCCAGCTCACCCGGACAACCGGCTAACTATGGCTACACCTTC. Its protein product is CASSPGQPANYGYTF.